The 9 T cell receptor beta chains below come from one sample, sequenced in a study of control samples from healthy donors and cancer patients. Generated by immunoSEQ multiplex PCR, the TCRdb table keeps only in-frame clones and is missing some. Here the sample spans approximately 89,000 clones, more than 75% being singletons. The specimen was blood. The receptors here all came from a woman aged 40-49 years in good health.

This clone came up once. CDR3 sequence: CASRDQTGRGQPQHF. For the CDR3, the DNA is TGTGCCAGCAGGGACCAGACAGGACGGGGACAGCCCCAGCATTTT. The V call is TRBV6-5, the J call TRBJ1-5; possibly TRBD1 for D (6 bases). This CDR3 has 15 residues. V lost 6 bases and J 7 bases, leaving 19 bases between the germline ends. CDR1 is MNHEY, CDR2 SVGAGI, per germline.

V usage is TRBV18 and J usage is TRBJ1-1; D perhaps matches TRBD1 (5 bases). The ends were cut back, 1 base at V and 0 bases at J, with 9 bases in the middle. The V gene's germline CDR1 is KGHSH and CDR2 LQKENI. There are 15 residues in the CDR3. Written as DNA, the CDR3 is TGTGCCAGCTCACCACAGGGGCGCATGAACACTGAAGCTTTCTTT. Translated: CASSPQGRMNTEAFF.

This clone was counted between two and nine times. The gene calls are TRBV4-3 and TRBJ2-1, with D possibly TRBD1 on 6 matching bases. Looked up from germline, CDR1 is LGHNA and CDR2 is YSLEER. V was shortened by 4 bases and J by 6 bases, with 10 bases between the two germline ends. The CDR3 has 13 amino acids. In DNA form, the CDR3 reads TGCGCCAGCAGCCCCCAGGGGACCAATGAGCAGTTCTTC. Translating it yields CASSPQGTNEQFF.

This rearrangement joins TRBV7-3 to TRBJ2-1; 7 bases fit TRBD1. The CDR3 contains 13 residues. Germline CDR1 reads SGHTA; CDR2 reads FQGTGA. Trimming cost V 2 bases and J 10 bases; bases outside gene matches: 5. DNA of the CDR3: TGTGCCAGCAGCTTAGAGGGGGCTGGAGAGCAGTTCTTC. The encoded protein is CASSLEGAGEQFF.

V usage is TRBV21-1 and J usage is TRBJ2-7; TRBD2 was called by the table and not checked on the DNA. TRBV21-1 is classified as a pseudogene. The CDR3 sequence is 15 residues long. In nucleotides, the CDR3 is TGTGCCAGCAGCAAAGAACGAGGGATTAACTACGAGCAGTACTTC. Its translation is CASSKERGINYEQYF.

The chain has TRBV4-2 and TRBJ1-5; D uncertain. Trimming took 1 base from V and 2 from J, leaving 12 bases between them. CDR3 length equals 16 residues. Germline assignment: CDR1 LGHNA and CDR2 YNFKEQ. The CDR3 region is CASSQVSVRGNQPQHF. In nucleotides, the CDR3 is TGTGCCAGCAGCCAAGTCAGTGTGAGGGGCAATCAGCCCCAGCATTTT.

The J gene is TRBJ1-4, the V gene TRBV2; no reliable D call. With 3 bases removed from V and 8 bases from J, the gap between germline ends came to 13 bases. The CDR3 is 14 amino acids. Germline CDR1 and CDR2: SNHLY and FYNNEI. The CDR3 nucleotides read TGTGCCAGCAGTGATGGTGAAGGGAGGGAAAAACTGTTTTTT. Translating gives CASSDGEGREKLFF.

This sequence joins TRBV18 and TRBJ2-7; 8 positions agree with TRBD2. CDR3 length: 15 residues. Germline V gives CDR1 KGHSH, CDR2 LQKENI. The trim removed 1 base at V and 3 bases at J, leaving 5 bases unmatched. CDR3 protein: CASSPRTSGNYEQYF. As DNA, the CDR3 is TGTGCCAGCTCACCACGAACTAGCGGAAACTACGAGCAGTACTTC.

J is TRBJ2-1 and V is TRBV5-1, with 11 bases that match TRBD2. CDR3 length: 15 residues. The germline V gene has CDR1 SGHRS and CDR2 YFSETQ. With V trimmed by 8 bases and J by 6 bases, 10 bases remained unmatched. CDR3 loop: CASATSSGGPNEQFF. The CDR3 bases are TGCGCCAGTGCGACCTCTAGCGGGGGGCCCAATGAGCAGTTCTTC.